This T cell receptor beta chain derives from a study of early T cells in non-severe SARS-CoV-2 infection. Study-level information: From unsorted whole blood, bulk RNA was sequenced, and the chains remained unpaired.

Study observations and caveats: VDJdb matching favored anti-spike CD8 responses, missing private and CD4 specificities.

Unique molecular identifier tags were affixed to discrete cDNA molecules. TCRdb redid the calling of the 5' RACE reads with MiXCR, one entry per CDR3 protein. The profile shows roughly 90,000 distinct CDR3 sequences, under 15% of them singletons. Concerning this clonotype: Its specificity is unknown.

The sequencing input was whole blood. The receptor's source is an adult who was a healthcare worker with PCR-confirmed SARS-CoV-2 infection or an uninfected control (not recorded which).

CDR3 bases: TGTGCCAGCAGCTCGCACCCGGGGGGGCAGCGACTCTCTGGGGCCAACGTCCTGACTTTC. Residues: CASSSHPGGQRLSGANVLTF. This sequence joins TRBV7-3 and TRBJ2-6, with 8 nucleotides matching TRBD2. This CDR3 has 20 amino acids. Germline CDR1 reads SGHTA; CDR2 reads FQGTGA. V gave up 4 bases and J gave up 0 bases; unmatched junction bases: 14.